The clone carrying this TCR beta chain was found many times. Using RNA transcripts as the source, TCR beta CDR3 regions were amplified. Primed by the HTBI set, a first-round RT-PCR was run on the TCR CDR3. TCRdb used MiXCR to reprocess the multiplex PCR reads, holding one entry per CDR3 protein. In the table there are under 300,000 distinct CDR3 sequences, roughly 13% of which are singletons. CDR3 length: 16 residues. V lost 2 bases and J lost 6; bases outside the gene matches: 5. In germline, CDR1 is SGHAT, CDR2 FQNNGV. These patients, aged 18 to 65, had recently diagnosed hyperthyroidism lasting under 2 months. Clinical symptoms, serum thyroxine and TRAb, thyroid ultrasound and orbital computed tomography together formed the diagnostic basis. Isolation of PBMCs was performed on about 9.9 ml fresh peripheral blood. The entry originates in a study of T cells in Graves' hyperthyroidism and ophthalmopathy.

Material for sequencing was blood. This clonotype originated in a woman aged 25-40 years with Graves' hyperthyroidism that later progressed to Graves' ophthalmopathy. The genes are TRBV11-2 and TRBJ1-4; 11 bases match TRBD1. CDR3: CASSLTPGQGDEKLFF. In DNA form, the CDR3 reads TGTGCCAGCAGCTTAACTCCGGGACAGGGGGATGAAAAACTGTTTTTT. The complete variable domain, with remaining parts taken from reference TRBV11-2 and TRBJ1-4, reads EAGVAQSPRYKIIEKRQSVAFWCNPISGHATLYWYQQILGQGPKLLIQFQNNGVVDDSQLPKDRFSAERLKGVDSTLKIQPAKLEDSAVYLCASSLTPGQGDEKLFFGSGTQLSVL.